This passage covers 23 T cell receptor beta chains from one sample sequenced in a study of patients and donors after allogeneic stem cell transplantation. From the RT-PCR reads, TCRdb called clonotypes with MiXCR, one entry per CDR3 protein. Here the sample spans about 960,000 distinct CDR3 sequences, under 20% being singletons. Specimen: blood, either unsorted or a sorted T cell fraction (not recorded which). The receptors stem from a human donor who was either an allogeneic HSCT recipient or a stem cell or donor lymphocyte infusion donor (not recorded which). It is not recorded whose cells these are; they may come from a transplant donor.

The chain combines TRBV5-1 with TRBJ2-1; the D gene is possibly TRBD2 (5 bases). The CDR3 runs to 15 residues. Germline CDR1 and CDR2: SGHRS and YFSETQ. V was cut by 4 bases and J by 5 bases, with 16 bases left in between. The CDR3: CASSTTGNLNNEQFF. The CDR3, as DNA: TGCGCCAGCAGCACTACGGGAAATCTCAACAATGAGCAGTTCTTC.

The gene calls are TRBV7-9 and TRBJ2-7; 7 bases are shared with TRBD2. Germline loops: CDR1 SEHNR, CDR2 FQNEAQ (reference sequence). After removal of 5 bases from V and 3 bases from J, the junction contained 10 bases not matched to a gene. This CDR3 comprises 15 residues. The chain's CDR3 is CASSRVAAGHYEQYF. The CDR3 DNA follows: TGTGCCAGCAGCCGCGTGGCAGCGGGGCACTACGAGCAGTACTTC.

The table lists this clonotype with a few counts. The chain recombines TRBV9 with TRBJ1-1; 7 bases fit TRBD1. The CDR3 is 16 residues long. Germline trimming cut 4 bases from V and 2 bases from J; bases unmatched to any gene: 11. CDR1 is SGDLS, CDR2 YYNGEE, per germline. The CDR3 coding sequence is TGTGCCAGCAGCCACCCTCCTACAGGGGATAACACTGAAGCTTTCTTT. It is translated as CASSHPPTGDNTEAFF. Full variable domain (outside the CDR3, taken from reference TRBV9 and TRBJ1-1): DSGVTQTPKHLITATGQRVTLRCSPRSGDLSVYWYQQSLDQGLQFLIQYYNGEERAKGNILERFSAQQFPDLHSELNLSSLELGDSALYFCASSHPPTGDNTEAFFGQGTRLTVV.

This clonotype was detected only a few times. The V call is TRBV25-1, the J call TRBJ2-1; TRBD1 matches at 9 bases. Per germline, CDR1 MGHDK and CDR2 SYGVNS. The V gene end was trimmed by 7 bases and the J gene end by 3 bases; junction bases not matched to a gene: 7. The CDR3 consists of 15 residues. This CDR3 reads CASTPRDRDYNEQFF. The CDR3 region has the DNA TGTGCCAGCACCCCCCGGGACAGGGACTACAATGAGCAGTTCTTC.

This clonotype was detected many times. J is TRBJ2-4 and V is TRBV12-3 or TRBV12-4, with TRBD1 matching 10 bases. CDR3 length equals 15 residues. Trimming at V came to 6 bases and at J to 5 bases, leaving 7 bases not matched to a gene. CDR3 amino acids: CASSRDRGGENIQYF. CDR3 nucleotide sequence: TGTGCCAGCAGCCGGGACAGGGGAGGGGAAAACATTCAGTACTTC.

The genes are TRBV12-3 or TRBV12-4 and TRBJ1-6, with a weak D call TRBD1 (6 bases). This CDR3 comprises 15 residues. V dropped 6 bases and J dropped 7 bases, with 16 bases sitting between them. This CDR3 is CASRPSTGSNSPLHF. CDR3 nucleotide sequence: TGTGCCAGCAGACCATCGACAGGATCGAATTCACCCCTCCACTTT.

The gene calls are TRBV6-1 and TRBJ1-5; TRBD1 matches at 7 bases. With 3 bases clipped from V and 5 bases from J, the junction kept 1 base outside the gene matches. This CDR3 is built from 13 residues. Germline V CDR1 and CDR2: MNHNS, SASEGT. CDR3 residues: CASSDDRDQPQHF. The CDR3 DNA reads TGTGCCAGCAGTGATGACAGGGATCAGCCCCAGCATTTT.

This clonotype was found a few times. The CDR3 protein is CASSFYVGLAGDNEQFF. CDR3 bases: TGTGCCAGCAGTTTTTACGTTGGGCTAGCGGGTGACAATGAGCAGTTCTTC. The chain couples TRBV12-3 or TRBV12-4 to TRBJ2-1, with TRBD2 matching 8 bases. CDR3 length: 17 residues. V shed 3 bases and J 5 bases; nucleotides not matched to a gene: 12.

The chain employs TRBV7-2 and TRBJ1-2, with 7 bases aligning to TRBD1. Germline V gene data show CDR1 as SGHTA and CDR2 as FQGNSA. This CDR3 region has 14 residues. The junction had 10 bases not matched to a gene; V was cut back by 6 bases and J by 6 bases. CDR3 nucleotide sequence: TGTGCCAGCAGTAACAGGGGTGCCCTTAATGGCTACACCTTC. Translation: CASSNRGALNGYTF. Using reference TRBV7-2 and TRBJ1-2 for the parts outside the CDR3, the full variable domain is GAGVSQSPSNKVTEKGKDVELRCDPISGHTALYWYRQSLGQGLEFLIYFQGNSAPDKSGLPSDRFSAERTGGSVSTLTIQRTQQEDSAVYLCASSNRGALNGYTFGSGTRLTVV.

This chain joins TRBV29-1 and TRBJ2-1; tentatively, D is TRBD1 (6 bases). CDR1 is SQVTM, CDR2 ANQGSEA, per germline. The CDR3 runs 13 residues. V shed 3 bases and J shed 4 bases, with 10 bases lying between them. CDR3 residues: CSVDLTGYNEQFF. The CDR3, as DNA: TGCAGCGTTGACCTGACAGGATACAATGAGCAGTTCTTC.

V is TRBV10-3 and J is TRBJ2-2; D gene unclear. This CDR3 is built from 15 residues. The V gene lost 4 bases and the J gene lost 0 bases, with 9 bases spanning the gap. Germline V gene lookup returns CDR1 ENHRY and CDR2 SYGVKD. CDR3 in amino acids: CAISGGRTNTGELFF. The CDR3 DNA reads TGTGCCATCAGTGGAGGCAGGACGAACACCGGGGAGCTGTTTTTT.

This clonotype turned up a few times. The chain is built from TRBV12-3 or TRBV12-4 and TRBJ1-2; perhaps TRBD1 as D (6 bases). The CDR3 consists of 13 residues. V lost 5 bases and J 8 bases, leaving 15 bases between the germline ends. The CDR3 region is CASSDRSSRGYTF. CDR3 nucleotide sequence: TGTGCCAGCAGTGACAGGTCGTCCCGGGGCTACACCTTC.

This clonotype has at least ten counts. The chain has TRBV29-1 and TRBJ2-7, with D perhaps matching TRBD2 (5 bases). Germline loops: CDR1 SQVTM, CDR2 ANQGSEA. There are 15 residues in the CDR3. V shed 4 bases and J shed 5 bases, with 21 bases lying between them. The CDR3 loop is CSVGARAGSRDEQYF. The CDR3 nucleotides read TGCAGCGTTGGGGCCCGGGCGGGTTCAAGGGACGAGCAGTACTTC.

This clonotype was detected once. V is TRBV5-1 and J is TRBJ2-7; D gene unclear. CDR1 is SGHRS, CDR2 YFSETQ, per germline. The CDR3 length is 15 residues. Trimming removed 0 bases from V and 1 base from J, with 11 bases in between. The CDR3 region has the DNA TGCGCCAGCAGCTTGGGCTCGGCTCGATCCTACGAGCAGTACTTC. It translates to CASSLGSARSYEQYF.

The chain links TRBV5-6 to TRBJ2-3; no clear D. V lost 0 bases, J lost 0 bases, and 8 bases lay in between. The CDR3 runs 15 residues. Germline V CDR1 and CDR2: SGHDT, YYEEEE. CDR3 loop: CASSLGISSTDTQYF. The CDR3 nucleotides read TGTGCCAGCAGCTTGGGTATCTCTAGCACAGATACGCAGTATTTT. The full variable domain, rest sourced from reference TRBV5-6 and TRBJ2-3, is DAGVTQSPTHLIKTRGQQVTLRCSPKSGHDTVSWYQQALGQGPQFIFQYYEEEERQRGNFPDRFSGHQFPNYSSELNVNALLLGDSALYLCASSLGISSTDTQYFGPGTRLTVL.

The chain combines TRBV3-1 with TRBJ1-2; D remains ambiguous. From germline, CDR1 is LGHDT and CDR2 YNNKEL (reference sequence). CDR3 size: 13 residues. V shed 3 bases and J shed 13 bases, with 18 bases lying between them. CDR3 sequence (DNA): TGTGCCAGCAGCCATAACAGCCCGCAAAGGTGCACCTTC. Its translation is CASSHNSPQRCTF.

The table lists this clonotype with many counts. As DNA, the CDR3 is TGTGCCAGCAGCCCGTCCGGGAGCGCCTACAATGAGCAGTTCTTC. Protein product: CASSPSGSAYNEQFF. The J gene is TRBJ2-1, the V gene TRBV9, with a weak D call TRBD2 (6 bases). Per the germline V gene, CDR1 is SGDLS and CDR2 is YYNGEE. V lost 4 bases and J lost 2, with 13 bases in between. The CDR3 extends over 15 amino acids.

CDR3 in DNA: TGTGCCAGCAGCCAACTCAGCGGGACTCCCCCTGGCCTCCACTTT. The encoded protein is CASSQLSGTPPGLHF. The chain links TRBV14 to TRBJ1-6, with D possibly being TRBD1 (5 bases). Germline values: CDR1 SGHDN, CDR2 FVKESK. V was clipped by 2 bases and J by 15 bases, with 20 bases between them. The CDR3 has 15 residues. Complete variable domain (other parts from reference TRBV14 and TRBJ1-6): EAGVTQFPSHSVIEKGQTVTLRCDPISGHDNLYWYRRVMGKEIKFLLHFVKESKQDESGMPNNRFLAERTGGTYSTLKVQPAELEDSGVYFCASSQLSGTPPGLHFGNGTRLTVT.

The chain recombines TRBV7-9 with TRBJ2-5; possible D gene TRBD2, 5 bases. Germline CDR1 reads SEHNR; CDR2 reads FQNEAQ (reference sequence). The CDR3 totals 16 residues. The ends were cut back, 3 bases at V and 5 bases at J, with 19 bases in the middle. In nucleotides, the CDR3 is TGTGCCAGCAGCTTTCTCATTGGGAGTGAGCAGGAGACCCAGTACTTC. Its translation is CASSFLIGSEQETQYF.

The chain is built from TRBV4-3 and TRBJ1-5, with 7 bases aligning to TRBD1. The CDR3 covers 16 residues. Germline lookup yields CDR1 LGHNA and CDR2 YSLEER. Trimming took 4 bases from V and 1 from J; bases not matched to a gene: 7. CDR3 in amino acids: CASSPGGGKSNQPQHF. DNA for the CDR3: TGCGCCAGCAGCCCTGGAGGGGGCAAAAGCAATCAGCCCCAGCATTTT.

The chain employs TRBV6-5 and TRBJ2-1; D remains ambiguous. The V and J ends lost 1 base and 5 bases respectively, with 6 bases between them. CDR3 size: 13 residues. Germline lookup yields CDR1 MNHEY and CDR2 SVGAGI. CDR3 sequence reads: CASSYFPHNEQFF. In DNA form, the CDR3 reads TGTGCCAGCAGTTACTTCCCACACAATGAGCAGTTCTTC.

The rearrangement uses TRBV11-2 and TRBJ2-7, with D maybe TRBD1 (6 bases). The ends were cut back, 3 bases at V and 3 bases at J, with 18 bases in the middle. This CDR3 spans 16 amino acids. Germline V CDR1 and CDR2: SGHAT, FQNNGV. As DNA, the CDR3 is TGTGCCAGCAGCTTGTGGGACACCATCGGCGACTACGAGCAGTACTTC. Translating gives CASSLWDTIGDYEQYF.

J is TRBJ2-7 and V is TRBV24-1; perhaps TRBD1 as D (5 bases). With 2 bases removed from V and 5 bases from J, the gap between germline ends came to 21 bases. The germline V gene has CDR1 KGHDR and CDR2 SFDVKD. The CDR3 runs 17 residues. Here the CDR3 reads CATSDSWGGSPFHEQYF. CDR3 in DNA: TGTGCCACCAGTGATTCGTGGGGCGGATCCCCCTTCCACGAGCAGTACTTC.